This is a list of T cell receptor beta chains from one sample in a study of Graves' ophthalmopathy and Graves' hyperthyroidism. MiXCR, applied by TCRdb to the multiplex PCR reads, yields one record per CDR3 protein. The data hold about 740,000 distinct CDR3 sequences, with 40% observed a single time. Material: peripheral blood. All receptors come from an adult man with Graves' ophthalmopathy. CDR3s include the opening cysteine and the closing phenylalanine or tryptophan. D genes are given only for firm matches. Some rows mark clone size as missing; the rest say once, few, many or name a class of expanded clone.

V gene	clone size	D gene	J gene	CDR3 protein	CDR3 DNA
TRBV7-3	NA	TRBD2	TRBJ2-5	CASSSGTSGRFAETQYF	TGTGCCAGCAGCTCCGGGACTAGCGGGAGATTTGCAGAGACCCAGTACTTC
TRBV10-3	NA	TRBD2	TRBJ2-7	CAISVGGRGSEQYF	TGTGCCATCAGTGTTGGGGGGAGGGGTTCCGAGCAGTACTTC
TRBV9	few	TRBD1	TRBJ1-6	CASSLYGTENSPLHF	TGTGCCAGCTCACTTTATGGGACAGAAAATTCACCCCTCCACTTT
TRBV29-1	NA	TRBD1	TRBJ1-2	CSAGQGEFSDGYTF	TGCAGCGCCGGACAGGGGGAATTCTCCGATGGCTACACCTTC
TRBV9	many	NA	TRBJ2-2	CASSVVAQRDTGELFF	TGTGCCAGCAGCGTAGTCGCCCAGCGAGACACCGGGGAGCTGTTTTTT
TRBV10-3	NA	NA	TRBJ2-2	CAISRGRGTGELFF	TGTGCCATCAGTCGAGGGAGAGGCACCGGGGAGCTGTTTTTT
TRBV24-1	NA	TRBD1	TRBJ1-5	CATSRGDLTGGEETQHF	TGTGCCACCAGTCGCGGCGATTTGACAGGGGGCGAAGAGACCCAGCATTTT
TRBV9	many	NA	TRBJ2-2	CASSRVPLNTGELFF	TGTGCCAGCAGCAGGGTGCCACTGAACACCGGGGAGCTGTTTTTT
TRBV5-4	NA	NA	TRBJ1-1	CASSLERGGTEAFF	TGTGCCAGCAGCTTGGAGCGGGGAGGCACTGAAGCTTTCTTT
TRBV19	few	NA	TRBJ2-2	CATRTGLKNTGELFF	TGTGCCACCAGAACAGGGCTCAAGAACACCGGGGAGCTGTTTTTT